The present T cell receptor beta chain was sequenced within a study of blood T cell repertoires in COVID-19. At the level of the study: The United States, Italy and Spain provided the acute and convalescent COVID-19 samples. Sources were T cells, B-cell-depleted T cells, or PBMCs; the material itself was cDNA or gDNA.

The method was immunoSEQ multiplex PCR; TCRdb's version includes in-frame clones alone and lacks a portion of them. The table shows about 60,000 clones, with roughly 80% occurring only once. This clone was seen a few times. Germline trimming cut 5 bases from V and 5 bases from J; bases unmatched to any gene: 8. This CDR3 spans 14 amino acids. Germline CDR1 is MNHNY and CDR2 is SVGAGI (reference sequence). This receptor was obtained from a man older than 75 with acute or convalescent COVID-19. The chain couples TRBV6-6 to TRBJ2-7; 8 bases agree with TRBD2. Sample: peripheral blood. Here the CDR3 DNA reads TGTGCCAGCAGTCTAAGCGGGAGTTCAAACGAGCAGTACTTC. Translation gives CASSLSGSSNEQYF.